This is a list of T cell receptor beta chains from one sample in a study of blood T cell repertoires in COVID-19. This table comes from immunoSEQ multiplex PCR, and its TCRdb copy is limited to in-frame clones, with some not included. Of some 300,000 clones listed, under 90% are singletons. Material: PBMCs or T cells enriched from blood (not recorded which). The source of these receptors is a man aged 30 to 39 who had recovered from COVID-19. The CDR3 runs from the conserved cysteine through the conserved F or W. Each record gives: J gene, V gene, CDR3 protein.

J gene: TRBJ2-2; V gene: TRBV7-9; CDR3 protein: CASSLRTSGGASTGELFF
J gene: TRBJ2-1; V gene: TRBV11-2; CDR3 protein: CASSLTADEQFF
J gene: TRBJ2-6; V gene: TRBV6-5; CDR3 protein: CASSYGGSGANVLTF
J gene: TRBJ2-7; V gene: TRBV27; CDR3 protein: CASSLWRGLLYEQYF
J gene: TRBJ2-3; V gene: TRBV18; CDR3 protein: CASSQLTARFSTDTQYF
J gene: TRBJ1-5; V gene: TRBV11-2; CDR3 protein: CASSLHGNSNQPQHF
J gene: TRBJ2-5; V gene: TRBV11-2; CDR3 protein: CASSFRSQTQYF
J gene: TRBJ2-5; V gene: TRBV3-1/TRBV3-2; CDR3 protein: CASSQDRGTVQETQYF
J gene: TRBJ2-7; V gene: TRBV5-1; CDR3 protein: CASKWDTSYEQYF
J gene: TRBJ1-1; V gene: TRBV19; CDR3 protein: CASSNRGFEAFF
J gene: TRBJ2-1; V gene: TRBV14; CDR3 protein: CASSQGTRTGSDEQFF
J gene: TRBJ2-7; V gene: TRBV5-1; CDR3 protein: CASSKQDYEQYF
J gene: TRBJ1-5; V gene: TRBV18; CDR3 protein: CASQGGQGNQPQHF
J gene: TRBJ2-5; V gene: TRBV12-5; CDR3 protein: CASGLAGLAGSQETQYF
J gene: TRBJ1-6; V gene: TRBV21-1; CDR3 protein: CASSIEGGEANSSSYNSPLHF
J gene: TRBJ2-5; V gene: TRBV5-5; CDR3 protein: CASSLTAGEQTQYF
J gene: TRBJ2-6; V gene: TRBV28; CDR3 protein: CATSSGANVLTF
J gene: TRBJ1-1; V gene: TRBV5-6; CDR3 protein: CASSLDRAQAFF
J gene: TRBJ2-6; V gene: TRBV7-2; CDR3 protein: CASSFALGGQAGANVLTF
J gene: TRBJ2-7; V gene: TRBV7-8; CDR3 protein: CASSPLAGALLPYEQYF
J gene: TRBJ2-7; V gene: TRBV5-1; CDR3 protein: CASSHGQSYEQYF
J gene: TRBJ1-2; V gene: TRBV12-3/TRBV12-4; CDR3 protein: CASSPAGFYGYTF
J gene: TRBJ2-7; V gene: TRBV5-4; CDR3 protein: CASSRTSGSYEQYF
J gene: TRBJ1-2; V gene: TRBV5-1; CDR3 protein: CASSQTGGYYGYTF
J gene: TRBJ2-1; V gene: TRBV4-1; CDR3 protein: CASSKGRWQGAYNEQFF
J gene: TRBJ2-5; V gene: TRBV4-1; CDR3 protein: CASSLAWSSAEETQYF
J gene: TRBJ1-1; V gene: TRBV19; CDR3 protein: CASSIRGQGEAFF
J gene: TRBJ2-7; V gene: TRBV6-6; CDR3 protein: CASSHPSDRPYEQYF
J gene: TRBJ2-5; V gene: TRBV19; CDR3 protein: CASSAREGTQYF
J gene: TRBJ1-2; V gene: TRBV19; CDR3 protein: CASSSTQGPYGYTF
J gene: TRBJ2-4; V gene: TRBV7-2; CDR3 protein: CASSPGTGLVDSKNIQYF
J gene: TRBJ2-1; V gene: TRBV2; CDR3 protein: CASRRTSGIYNEQFF
J gene: TRBJ2-5; V gene: TRBV7-8; CDR3 protein: CASSSDLVLETQYF